The 30 T cell receptor beta chains below were found in one sample sequenced in a study of T cell responses to AZD1222 COVID-19 vaccine. Measured with immunoSEQ multiplex PCR; TCRdb has only the in-frame clones, and not every one. The data show approximately 100,000 clones, nearly 90% seen once. Specimen: peripheral blood, collected 28 days after the second AZD1222 dose. The receptors derive from an adult who received the AZD1222 COVID-19 vaccine.

This clone was picked up a small number of times. The chain is built from TRBV14 and TRBJ1-1, with D maybe TRBD1 (5 bases). Germline lookup yields CDR1 SGHDN and CDR2 FVKESK. The CDR3 has 16 residues. V was clipped by 1 base and J by 1 base, with 13 bases between them. The CDR3 sequence is CASSQVRGTTNTEAFF. CDR3 in DNA: TGTGCCAGCAGCCAAGTACGTGGGACTACGAACACTGAAGCTTTCTTT. The full variable domain, rest sourced from reference TRBV14 and TRBJ1-1, is EAGVTQFPSHSVIEKGQTVTLRCDPISGHDNLYWYRRVMGKEIKFLLHFVKESKQDESGMPNNRFLAERTGGTYSTLKVQPAELEDSGVYFCASSQVRGTTNTEAFFGQGTRLTVV.

V gene TRBV2 combines with J gene TRBJ2-3, with TRBD1 matching over 11 bases. Germline CDR1 is SNHLY and CDR2 is FYNNEI. The V gene end was trimmed by 4 bases and the J gene end by 4 bases; junction bases not matched to a gene: 10. The length of the CDR3 is 17 residues. The CDR3 here is CASSVRPGQGASDTQYF. CDR3 sequence (DNA): TGTGCCAGCAGTGTACGCCCCGGACAGGGGGCCTCAGATACGCAGTATTTT.

To note about this clone: The same CDR3 can be traced to other DNA sequences in this sample. V is TRBV7-9 and J is TRBJ2-1; TRBD2 matches 11 bases. Germline CDR1 is SEHNR and CDR2 is FQNEAQ (reference sequence). The CDR3 runs 15 residues. The V segment lost 3 bases and the J segment 4 bases; nucleotides outside the gene matches: 2. CDR3 in amino acids: CASSLGLAEYNEQFF. DNA of the CDR3: TGTGCCAGCAGCTTGGGACTAGCGGAGTACAATGAGCAGTTCTTC. The whole variable domain, filled in from reference TRBV7-9 and TRBJ2-1, reads DTGVSQNPRHKITKRGQNVTFRCDPISEHNRLYWYRQTLGQGPEFLTYFQNEAQLEKSRLLSDRFSAERPKGSFSTLEIQRTEQGDSAMYLCASSLGLAEYNEQFFGPGTRLTVL.

This chain joins TRBV29-1 and TRBJ2-1, with 11 bases that match TRBD1. With V trimmed by 0 bases and J by 9 bases, 10 bases remained unmatched. Looked up from germline, CDR1 is SQVTM and CDR2 is ANQGSEA. The CDR3 is made up of 16 amino acids. Written as DNA, the CDR3 is TGCAGCGTTGAAGATCCAGGACAGGGGGCCCGGGCTGAGCAGTTCTTC. Its translation: CSVEDPGQGARAEQFF.

V is TRBV4-2 and J is TRBJ2-3; D is uncertain. The CDR3 is made up of 13 amino acids. The germline V gene has CDR1 LGHNA and CDR2 YNFKEQ. V was shortened by 1 base and J by 14 bases, with 16 bases between the two germline ends. In DNA form, the CDR3 reads TGTGCCAGCAGCCAAGTACGTGAGAGTTTACGGTATTTT. Its protein product is CASSQVRESLRYF.

The chain employs TRBV11-3 and TRBJ2-7, with TRBD1 matching over 9 bases. This CDR3 has 14 amino acids. V was pared by 4 bases and J by 5 bases, with 6 bases of the junction left unmatched. The germline V gene encodes CDR1 SGHNT and CDR2 YENEEA. The CDR3 spells CASSSQGANHEQYF. DNA of the CDR3: TGTGCCAGCAGCTCACAGGGGGCGAACCACGAGCAGTACTTC.

This chain connects TRBV7-2 to TRBJ2-7; the D gene could be TRBD1 or TRBD2 (6 bases each). This CDR3 comprises 15 residues. Between the trimmed V and J ends, which lost 5 bases and 5 bases, there was a span of 19 bases. Germline lookup yields CDR1 SGHTA and CDR2 FQGNSA. The CDR3 region is CASSPDSNRGHEQYF. CDR3 nucleotides: TGTGCCAGCAGCCCCGACTCTAACCGGGGGCACGAGCAGTACTTC.

The chain has TRBV6-4 and TRBJ1-5; TRBD1 might be the D (6 bases). Trimming took off 9 bases at V and 3 bases at J, with 12 bases between the two ends. The germline CDR1 and CDR2 sequences are MRHNA and SNTAGT. The CDR3 is 13 amino acids. CDR3 loop: CASSAGDNQPQHF. In DNA, the CDR3 is TGTGCCAGTTCTGCAGGGGACAATCAGCCCCAGCATTTT.

The chain recombines TRBV11-3 with TRBJ1-2, with a tentative D call TRBD1 (5 bases). The CDR3 runs 14 residues. The V gene's germline CDR1 is SGHNT and CDR2 YENEEA. Trimming left V 0 bases short and J 5 bases short, with 10 bases between. CDR3 amino acids: CASSLDGTGYGYTF. As DNA, the CDR3 is TGTGCCAGCAGCTTAGACGGAACAGGTTATGGCTACACCTTC.

This chain connects TRBV28 to TRBJ1-3; D is possibly TRBD1 (6 bases). The CDR3 covers 14 residues. The V gene lost 7 bases and the J gene lost 0 bases, with 10 bases spanning the gap. Germline lookup yields CDR1 MDHEN and CDR2 SYDVKM. The CDR3 DNA is TGTGCCAGCAATATCAGGGGCTCTGGAAACACCATATATTTT. Translated: CASNIRGSGNTIYF.

The V call is TRBV5-1, the J call TRBJ1-1; 7 bases align to TRBD1. The CDR3 runs to 13 residues. V lost 3 bases to trimming and J lost 5 bases; unmatched junction nucleotides: 4. Germline lookup yields CDR1 SGHRS and CDR2 YFSETQ. The CDR3 bases are TGCGCCAGCAGCTCTCCGGGACAGACTGAAGCTTTCTTT. Translation gives CASSSPGQTEAFF. The variable domain in full, completed from reference TRBV5-1 and TRBJ1-1, reads KAGVTQTPRYLIKTRGQQVTLSCSPISGHRSVSWYQQTPGQGLQFLFEYFSETQRNKGNFPGRFSGRQFSNSRSEMNVSTLELGDSALYLCASSSPGQTEAFFGQGTRLTVV.

The gene calls are TRBV27 and TRBJ1-6; 9 bases map to TRBD1. Trimming at V came to 6 bases and at J to 9 bases, leaving 6 bases not matched to a gene. This CDR3 region has 14 residues. In germline, CDR1 is MNHEY, CDR2 SMNVEV (reference sequence). CDR3: CASRQTGGSSPLHF. In DNA, the CDR3 is TGTGCCAGCAGGCAGACAGGGGGATCTTCACCCCTCCACTTT.

This clone appeared once. The chain carries TRBV5-6 and TRBJ1-1; tentatively, D is TRBD1 (5 bases). This CDR3 comprises 15 residues. The germline V and J ends were trimmed by 1 base and 5 bases, with 15 bases remaining between them. Germline lookup yields CDR1 SGHDT and CDR2 YYEEEE. This CDR3 is CASSLLRRGGTEAFF. CDR3 bases: TGTGCCAGCAGCTTGCTCCGAAGGGGAGGTACTGAAGCTTTCTTT.

The genes are TRBV5-6 and TRBJ2-5; TRBD2 matches at 7 bases. Looked up from germline, CDR1 is SGHDT and CDR2 is YYEEEE. The V segment lost 2 bases and the J segment 5 bases; nucleotides outside the gene matches: 12. CDR3 size: 16 residues. CDR3 loop: CASSFGKGRAWETQYF. In DNA form, the CDR3 reads TGTGCCAGCAGCTTTGGCAAGGGGAGGGCCTGGGAGACCCAGTACTTC.

This clone was counted once. V usage is TRBV21-1 and J usage is TRBJ2-3; no DNA check was done on the table's D call, TRBD1. TRBV21-1 represents a pseudogene. CDR3 length equals 18 residues. The CDR3 DNA follows: TGTGCCAGCAGCAAAGCTCGGGACAGGGGTCCCAAGACCTATACGCAGTATTTT. It yields the protein CASSKARDRGPKTYTQYF.

V and J are TRBV18 and TRBJ1-2; TRBD1 aligns across 9 bases. The CDR3 extends over 15 amino acids. The J segment lost 5 bases and the V segment lost 3 bases, leaving 7 bases of the junction unmatched. Per germline, CDR1 KGHSH and CDR2 LQKENI. This CDR3 is CASSPPGQGVYGYTF. CDR3 bases: TGTGCCAGCTCACCGCCGGGACAGGGAGTTTATGGCTACACCTTC.

This chain uses TRBV10-2 with TRBJ2-7; weak D call: TRBD2 (6 bases). The V end was cut by 6 bases, the J end by 5 bases, with 20 bases between. The CDR3 covers 15 residues. Germline CDR1 WSHSY, CDR2 SAAADI. The CDR3 loop reads CASRGETSDVHEQYF. The DNA for the CDR3 is TGCGCCAGCAGGGGGGAGACTAGTGACGTCCACGAGCAGTACTTC.

This clone appeared once. The rearrangement joins TRBV7-2 to TRBJ2-5; D is ambiguous. Germline V lookup: CDR1 SGHTA, CDR2 FQGNSA. Trimming left V 1 base short and J 0 bases short, with 9 bases between. The CDR3 runs 15 residues. CDR3 amino acids: CASSLDSTYQETQYF. The CDR3 DNA sequence: TGTGCCAGCAGCTTAGACAGTACGTACCAAGAGACCCAGTACTTC.

V usage is TRBV27 and J usage is TRBJ1-2; 10 bases fit TRBD1. The CDR3 has 13 residues. Germline trimming cut 5 bases from V and 8 bases from J; bases unmatched to any gene: 5. From germline, CDR1 is MNHEY and CDR2 SMNVEV (reference sequence). The CDR3, as DNA: TGTGCCAGCAGTCCTGGGACAGGGGTCGGCTACACCTTC. Translation: CASSPGTGVGYTF.

The chain links TRBV7-2 to TRBJ1-1; D is unclear. V lost 0 bases, J lost 8 bases, and 7 bases lay in between. CDR1 SGHTA and CDR2 FQGNSA come from the germline V gene. The CDR3 is 12 residues long. DNA for the CDR3: TGTGCCAGCAGCTTAGCGGGGAGGGAAGCTTTCTTT. Its translation: CASSLAGREAFF.

V usage is TRBV9 and J usage is TRBJ2-1; D remains unclear. The V gene lost 3 bases and the J gene lost 3 bases, with 10 bases spanning the gap. This CDR3 contains 14 residues. Germline CDR1 and CDR2: SGDLS and YYNGEE. As DNA, the CDR3 is TGTGCCAGCAGCGCCCGTGACATCTACAATGAGCAGTTCTTC. Its protein product is CASSARDIYNEQFF.

J is TRBJ2-1 and V is TRBV29-1; no reliable D call. V lost 3 bases and J lost 3, with 12 bases in between. The CDR3 has 14 amino acids. Germline V gene lookup returns CDR1 SQVTM and CDR2 ANQGSEA. This CDR3 reads CSVDPGRLYNEQFF. CDR3 sequence (DNA): TGCAGCGTTGACCCGGGTAGGCTCTACAATGAGCAGTTCTTC.

This chain joins TRBV5-4 and TRBJ2-7, with 9 bases aligning to TRBD2. The CDR3 runs 15 residues. Germline V lookup: CDR1 SGHNT, CDR2 YYREEE (reference sequence). With 0 bases clipped from V and 3 bases from J, the junction kept 4 bases outside the gene matches. CDR3 protein: CASSLAGSGSYEQYF. The CDR3 nucleotides are TGTGCCAGCAGCTTGGCCGGTAGCGGGAGCTACGAGCAGTACTTC.

This clone was recorded once. The rearrangement uses TRBV30 and TRBJ1-6, with TRBD1 identical over 9 bases. J lost 9 bases, V lost 3 bases, and 3 bases had no gene match. The CDR3 sequence is 13 residues long. Germline assignment: CDR1 GTSNPN and CDR2 SVGIG (reference sequence). This CDR3 reads CAWRPDRGSPLHF. CDR3 sequence (DNA): TGTGCCTGGAGGCCGGACAGGGGTTCACCCCTCCACTTT.

The genes are TRBV28 and TRBJ2-7, with 11 bases lining up with TRBD2. This CDR3 comprises 17 residues. Germline V gene sequence: CDR1 MDHEN, CDR2 SYDVKM. V lost 5 bases to trimming and J lost 2 bases; unmatched junction nucleotides: 11. CDR3 residues: CASSNRLAGGVTYEQYF. Written as DNA, the CDR3 is TGTGCCAGCAGTAATAGGCTAGCGGGAGGCGTCACCTACGAGCAGTACTTC.

The V call is TRBV6-4, the J call TRBJ1-3, with D perhaps matching TRBD1 (6 bases). Germline V gives CDR1 MRHNA, CDR2 SNTAGT. CDR3 size: 16 residues. V gave up 10 bases and J gave up 3 bases, with 22 bases separating them. The DNA of the CDR3 is TGTGCCATGAACAGGGTATCGGAGAAGAATGGAAACACCATATATTTT. Its translation: CAMNRVSEKNGNTIYF.

This chain joins TRBV9 and TRBJ2-1, with 11 bases matching TRBD2. This CDR3 comprises 16 residues. J lost 9 bases, V lost 4 bases, and 12 bases had no gene match. The germline V gene encodes CDR1 SGDLS and CDR2 YYNGEE. CDR3 region: CASSSGSTSGKSEQFF. In DNA form, the CDR3 reads TGTGCCAGCAGCTCAGGGTCGACTAGCGGGAAGTCTGAGCAGTTCTTC.

This chain links TRBV7-3 with TRBJ1-1; tentative D call: TRBD1 (5 bases). The CDR3 has 12 residues. Trimming cost V 6 bases and J 5 bases, with 10 bases left between them. Germline V gives CDR1 SGHTA, CDR2 FQGTGA. The CDR3 region is CASSQGGTEAFF. Written as DNA, the CDR3 is TGTGCCAGCAGTCAGGGAGGGACTGAAGCTTTCTTT. Based on the CDR3 plus reference TRBV7-3 and TRBJ1-1, the full variable domain is GAGVSQTPSNKVTEKGKYVELRCDPISGHTALYWYRQSLGQGPEFLIYFQGTGAADDSGLPNDRFFAVRPEGSVSTLKIQRTERGDSAVYLCASSQGGTEAFFGQGTRLTVV.

The rearrangement uses TRBV7-2 and TRBJ2-5; no reliable D call. The CDR3 sequence is 14 residues long. V was clipped by 5 bases and J by 5 bases, with 15 bases between them. Germline CDR1 SGHTA, CDR2 FQGNSA. The CDR3 spells CASSPKILFETQYF. CDR3 nucleotide sequence: TGTGCCAGCAGCCCTAAGATCCTTTTCGAGACCCAGTACTTC.

This clone occurred a few times. CDR3 DNA: TGTGCCAGCAGCGTAGGGAGGGGGGCAAGCACTGAAGCTTTCTTT. Translated: CASSVGRGASTEAFF. The chain recombines TRBV9 with TRBJ1-1, with D possibly being TRBD1 (6 bases). The V and J ends lost 0 bases and 4 bases respectively, with 13 bases between them. CDR1 SGDLS and CDR2 YYNGEE come from the germline V gene. CDR3 size: 15 residues.